The clone carrying this T cell receptor (beta chain) appeared many times. What it binds is not known. These data originate in a study of T cell repertoires in cytomegalovirus infection. Study-wide results and caveats: HLA-C-restricted, CMV-specific TCR beta clonotypes were dominant ex vivo.

Each CDR3 protein gets one entry after TCRdb re-called the reads with MiXCR. The profile covers some 390,000 distinct CDR3 sequences, with 15% to 20% appearing a single time and 7.5% to 9.5% taken by the ten largest. This receptor was taken from a human donor in good health (CMV status not recorded). Some clones in this sample may be carry-over from other donors' samples. The sequenced sample was PBMCs.

The CDR3, as DNA: TGTGCCAGCAGTTTTTATCCCGACAGGACCCACCACTTT. This translates into CASSFYPDRTHHF. The chain employs TRBV12-3 or TRBV12-4 and TRBJ1-6; D possibly corresponds to TRBD1 (6 bases). The CDR3 loop spans 13 amino acids. Trimming took 3 bases from V and 18 from J, leaving 18 bases between them.